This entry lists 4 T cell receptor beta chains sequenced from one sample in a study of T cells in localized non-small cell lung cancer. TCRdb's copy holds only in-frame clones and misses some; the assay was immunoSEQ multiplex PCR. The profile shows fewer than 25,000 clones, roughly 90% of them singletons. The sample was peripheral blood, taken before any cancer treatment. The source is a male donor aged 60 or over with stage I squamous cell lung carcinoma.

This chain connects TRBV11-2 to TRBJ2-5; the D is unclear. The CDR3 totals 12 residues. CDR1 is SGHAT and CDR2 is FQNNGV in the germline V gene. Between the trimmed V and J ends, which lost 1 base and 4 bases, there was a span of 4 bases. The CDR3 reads CASSLGRETQYF. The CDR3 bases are TGTGCCAGCAGCTTAGGACGAGAGACCCAGTACTTC.

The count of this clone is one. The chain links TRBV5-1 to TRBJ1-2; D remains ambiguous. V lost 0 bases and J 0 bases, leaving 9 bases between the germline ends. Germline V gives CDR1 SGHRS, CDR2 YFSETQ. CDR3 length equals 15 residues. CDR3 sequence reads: CASSLAGEANYGYTF. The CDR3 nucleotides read TGCGCCAGCAGCTTGGCCGGAGAAGCTAACTATGGCTACACCTTC.

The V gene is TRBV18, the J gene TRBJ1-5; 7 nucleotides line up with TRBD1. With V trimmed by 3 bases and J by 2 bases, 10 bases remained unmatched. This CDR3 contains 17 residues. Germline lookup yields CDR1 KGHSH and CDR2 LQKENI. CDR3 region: CASSPLRGQAGNQPQHF. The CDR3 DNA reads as TGTGCCAGCTCACCGCTTCGCGGACAGGCCGGCAATCAGCCCCAGCATTTT.

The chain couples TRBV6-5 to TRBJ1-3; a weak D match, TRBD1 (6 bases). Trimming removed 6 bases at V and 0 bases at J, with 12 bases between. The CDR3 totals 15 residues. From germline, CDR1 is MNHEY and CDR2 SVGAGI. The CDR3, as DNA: TGTGCCAGCAGCAAGGACAGAGGCTCTGGAAACACCATATATTTT. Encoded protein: CASSKDRGSGNTIYF.